The 17 T cell receptor beta chains in this list originate from one sample, sequenced in a study of blood T cell repertoires in COVID-19. The assay was immunoSEQ multiplex PCR, and TCRdb's table has in-frame clones only and misses some. Among 250,000 to 350,000 clones listed, roughly 86% were seen once. Material: PBMCs or T cells enriched from blood (not recorded which). The receptors here all came from a woman aged 25 to 39 who had recovered from COVID-19.

The J gene is TRBJ2-7, the V gene TRBV3-1 (or the pseudogene TRBV3-2); TRBD2 matches at 7 bases. The CDR3 sequence is 15 residues long. Germline trimming cut 4 bases from V and 5 bases from J; bases unmatched to any gene: 11. From germline, CDR1 is LGHDT and CDR2 YNNKEL (reference sequence). The CDR3: CASSLGGATNHEQYF. CDR3 sequence (DNA): TGTGCCAGCAGCCTGGGAGGGGCCACGAACCACGAGCAGTACTTC.

The chain employs TRBV2 and TRBJ2-5, with a weak D call TRBD1 (5 bases). This CDR3 has 14 amino acids. Germline V gene sequence: CDR1 SNHLY, CDR2 FYNNEI. The V and J ends lost 2 bases and 5 bases respectively, with 12 bases between them. CDR3 DNA: TGTGCCAGCAGTGAATTGTGGGGCCGGGAGACCCAGTACTTC. It is translated as CASSELWGRETQYF. Full variable domain (outside the CDR3, taken from reference TRBV2 and TRBJ2-5): EPEVTQTPSHQVTQMGQEVILRCVPISNHLYFYWYRQILGQKVEFLVSFYNNEISEKSEIFDDQFSVERPDGSNFTLKIRSTKLEDSAMYFCASSELWGRETQYFGPGTRLLVL.

This clone appeared once. J is TRBJ1-1 and V is TRBV19; D unresolved. CDR1 and CDR2 (germline): LNHDA, SQIVND (reference sequence). Trimming cost V 3 bases and J 4 bases, with 15 bases left between them. The CDR3 spans 15 residues. The CDR3 is CASSISPGPGTEAFF. The CDR3 nucleotides read TGTGCCAGTAGTATCTCGCCAGGCCCCGGCACTGAAGCTTTCTTT. The full variable domain, in which reference TRBV19 and TRBJ1-1 provide the parts outside the CDR3, is DGGITQSPKYLFRKEGQNVTLSCEQNLNHDAMYWYRQDPGQGLRLIYYSQIVNDFQKGDIAEGYSVSREKKESFPLTVTSAQKNPTAFYLCASSISPGPGTEAFFGQGTRLTVV.

This clone showed up just a few times. The V gene is TRBV2, the J gene TRBJ1-2, with D tentatively TRBD1 (5 bases). This CDR3 comprises 12 residues. The V and J ends lost 3 bases and 8 bases respectively, with 10 bases between them. CDR1 and CDR2 from the germline V gene are SNHLY and FYNNEI. The CDR3 region is CASSEFHRGYTF. The CDR3 bases are TGTGCCAGCAGTGAGTTCCACAGGGGCTACACCTTC.

The table lists this clone with a count of one. The rearrangement uses TRBV28 and TRBJ1-5, with TRBD1 matching 7 bases. Losses at the gene ends were 6 bases for V and 6 bases for J; bases not matched to a gene: 14. This CDR3 is built from 16 residues. The germline V gene encodes CDR1 MDHEN and CDR2 SYDVKM. CDR3 nucleotide sequence: TGTGCCAGCAGAGGAGGAGGGGGCGCGGTTAGTCAGCCCCAGCATTTT. Its protein product is CASRGGGGAVSQPQHF.

This clone was detected a few times. The chain joins TRBV6-4 to TRBJ1-6; D gene ambiguous. CDR3 size: 15 residues. Trimming cost V 2 bases and J 0 bases, with 5 bases left between them. Germline assignment: CDR1 MRHNA and CDR2 SNTAGT. The CDR3 loop is CASSDEHSYNSPLHF. CDR3 nucleotide sequence: TGTGCCAGCAGTGACGAACACTCCTATAATTCACCCCTCCACTTT.

The rearrangement joins TRBV5-1 to TRBJ2-7; D gene ambiguous. Trimming removed 0 bases at V and 2 bases at J, with 12 bases between. The CDR3 loop spans 15 amino acids. CDR1 SGHRS and CDR2 YFSETQ come from the germline V gene. In DNA, the CDR3 is TGCGCCAGCAGCTTGGATAACGCGGCACCCTACGAGCAGTACTTC. This sequence encodes CASSLDNAAPYEQYF.

This clone was recorded once. J is TRBJ2-1 and V is TRBV27; the match to TRBD2 covers 11 bases. CDR3 length: 14 residues. V lost 6 bases, J lost 8 bases, and 6 bases stayed unmatched. Germline CDR1 MNHEY, CDR2 SMNVEV (reference sequence). The CDR3 bases are TGTGCCAGCAGGCCTAGCGGGAGGAGGCATGAGCAGTTCTTC. Protein product: CASRPSGRRHEQFF.

The chain links TRBV18 to TRBJ2-7; 7 bases match TRBD1. Germline trimming cut 3 bases from V and 2 bases from J; bases unmatched to any gene: 7. The length of the CDR3 is 15 residues. Germline V lookup: CDR1 KGHSH, CDR2 LQKENI. DNA for the CDR3: TGTGCCAGCTCACCGACGACAGGGAATCCCTACGAGCAGTACTTC. It codes for CASSPTTGNPYEQYF. Looking up the rest from reference TRBV18 and TRBJ2-7 gives the full variable domain: NAGVMQNPRHLVRRRGQEARLRCSPMKGHSHVYWYRQLPEEGLKFMVYLQKENIIDESGMPKERFSAEFPKEGPSILRIQQVVRGDSAAYFCASSPTTGNPYEQYFGPGTRLTVT.

Notes on this clone: This specimen includes other DNA sequences encoding the same CDR3. The gene calls are TRBV7-6 and TRBJ2-7; 14 bases fit TRBD2. Germline values: CDR1 SGHVS, CDR2 FNYEAQ. There are 21 residues in the CDR3. V gave up 5 bases and J gave up 1 base; unmatched junction bases: 19. The CDR3 here is CASSHALTTGLAGVGSYEQYF. The CDR3 coding sequence is TGTGCCAGCAGCCACGCCCTTACCACGGGACTAGCGGGAGTGGGGTCCTACGAGCAGTACTTC.

The gene calls are TRBV7-2 and TRBJ2-2, with a tentative D call TRBD2 (6 bases). V gave up 3 bases and J gave up 2 bases, with 13 bases separating them. The CDR3 is 16 residues long. Germline-derived CDR1 and CDR2 are SGHTA and FQGNSA. Here the CDR3 DNA reads TGTGCCAGCAGCTTCGTGGGGGGATTTAACACCGGGGAGCTGTTTTTT. Translating gives CASSFVGGFNTGELFF.

V gene TRBV11-3 combines with J gene TRBJ1-5; weak D call: TRBD1 (6 bases). This CDR3 has 14 residues. The V end lost 5 bases, the J end lost 6 bases, and 14 bases lay between the germline ends. Looked up from germline, CDR1 is SGHNT and CDR2 is YENEEA. The CDR3 DNA reads as TGTGCCAGCAGCGAAGACAGGTCGGGTCAGCCCCAGCATTTT. It encodes CASSEDRSGQPQHF.

J is TRBJ1-3 and V is TRBV9; D is perhaps TRBD1 (6 bases). This CDR3 contains 16 residues. Germline assignment: CDR1 SGDLS and CDR2 YYNGEE. V lost 2 bases, J lost 0 bases, and 12 bases lay in between. The CDR3 nucleotides read TGTGCCAGCAGCGTTTATGGACAGCTCTCTGGAAACACCATATATTTT. Protein: CASSVYGQLSGNTIYF.

The chain is built from TRBV15 and TRBJ1-1; unclear D gene. The ends were cut back, 1 base at V and 3 bases at J, with 9 bases in the middle. The CDR3 has 14 residues. Germline V CDR1 and CDR2: LNHNV, YYDKDF (reference sequence). For the CDR3, the DNA is TGTGCCACCAGCAGAGCTATGGTGGACACTGAAGCTTTCTTT. Translating gives CATSRAMVDTEAFF.

This chain joins TRBV5-6 and TRBJ2-7; D perhaps matches TRBD2 (5 bases). This CDR3 spans 14 amino acids. Deletions cut 2 bases from V and 2 bases from J, with 11 bases between. CDR1 SGHDT and CDR2 YYEEEE come from the germline V gene. In DNA, the CDR3 is TGTGCCAGCAGCTTTGGACTGTCAGCCTACGAGCAGTACTTC. Protein: CASSFGLSAYEQYF.

The CDR3, as DNA: TGCGCCAGCAGCTCTTCCGGGACATCCTACGAGCAGTACTTC. It encodes CASSSSGTSYEQYF. The chain recombines TRBV4-3 with TRBJ2-7; possibly TRBD1 for D (6 bases). CDR1 is LGHNA, CDR2 YSLEER, per germline. Trimming cost V 5 bases and J 1 base, with 12 bases left between them. This CDR3 contains 14 residues.

The chain carries TRBV6-5 and TRBJ2-7, with D perhaps TRBD2 (7 bases). Looked up from germline, CDR1 is MNHEY and CDR2 is SVGAGI. CDR3 length equals 15 residues. V was pared by 0 bases and J by 2 bases, with 11 bases between. CDR3 sequence: CASSYSNGGPYEQYF. In DNA form, the CDR3 reads TGTGCCAGCAGTTACTCGAACGGGGGGCCCTACGAGCAGTACTTC.